This note documents a single T cell receptor beta chain sequence. Its antigen remains unknown. This sample is drawn from a study of chemoradiotherapy in HPV16-positive cancers. On the study more broadly: A couple of HPV16-positive patients' cells yielded candidate HPV-specific clones and common motifs.

Study-wide results and limits: The functional HPV-specific definition rests on just a couple of HPV16-positive patients. Candidate HPV-specific clones and E7-related TCR motifs grew in tumor during treatment.

Repertoires were generated with immunoSEQ multiplex PCR, while TCRdb's copy carries only in-frame clones and drops some. The sample includes roughly 5,600 clones, 65% to 90% of them seen just once. The V end lost 4 bases, the J end lost 0 bases, and 8 bases lay between the germline ends. This CDR3 region has 14 residues. CDR1 is MNHNY, CDR2 SVGAGI, per germline (reference sequence). The sequence came from a human donor with HPV-associated anogenital cancer. The rearrangement uses TRBV6-6 and TRBJ2-3, with no clear D. The source material was tumor tissue, sampled from a patient who underwent chemoradiotherapy. The CDR3 reads CASSSTSSTDTQYF. The CDR3 DNA reads as TGTGCCAGCAGTTCCACCTCTAGCACAGATACGCAGTATTTT.